This record looks at one TCR beta chain sequence and its context. This specimen comes from a study of blood T cell repertoires in COVID-19. Clinical history reported by participants formed the basis on which cohorts were assigned. The CDR3 length is 16 residues. CDR1 and CDR2 (germline): MNHNS, SASEGT. V was clipped by 3 bases and J by 6 bases; unmatched bases: 11. Method: immunoSEQ multiplex PCR; TCRdb's copy keeps in-frame clones and lacks some. The sample holds under 500,000 clones, nearly 90% seen once. The clonotype originates from a woman younger than 35 with acute COVID-19. The sequencing sample was made of PBMCs or T cells enriched from blood (not recorded which). This chain joins TRBV6-1 and TRBJ1-5; TRBD1 matches at 7 bases. The CDR3 DNA reads as TGTGCCAGCAGTGATTTAGCGAGGGGGCGAGTTCAGCCCCAGCATTTT. Translating gives CASSDLARGRVQPQHF.